This T cell receptor beta chain was obtained from a study of cytomegalovirus exposure and HLA in healthy donors (dated by TCRdb to about 2017). In the study overall: In an earlier analysis of about 560 of the donors, about 260 Gb of sequence data and 90 million to 130 million unique TCR beta sequences from roughly 190 million T cells were reported. The study profiled the T cell repertoires of under 700 subjects by immunosequencing and related them to cytomegalovirus serostatus. Among 300 to 500 genotyped donors of the cohort, an average of roughly 230,000 unique TCR beta nucleotide sequences was sequenced per donor, of which about 18% were non-productive. Donor age, sex, ethnicity and CMV serostatus were collected together with the repertoire data. An early release covering roughly 600 HLA-typed donors comprised about 300 gigabases of sequencing data and roughly 85 million unique TCR sequences. Of the approximately 370 genotyped donors, less than 90% were placed in the genetic ancestry cluster associated with self-reported Caucasian donors. Both class I and class II loci were covered by HLA typing, at four-digit resolution. Rather than drawing on any new phenotypic data, the later analysis identified candidate immune exposures from TCR beta sequences and the way those sequences occurred across donors. The study aimed to test whether signatures of past pathogen exposure could be identified by cataloging public T cell receptors. A later genetic analysis used genome-wide SNP genotypes for 398 of the 666 donors, treating that subset as a discovery cohort. In a later analysis, previously published TCR beta repertoires from several hundred donors were re-analyzed and high-resolution HLA genotyping was added so that TCR occurrence patterns could be studied. High-throughput TCR immunosequencing, statistical association of individual TCRs with disease status, and machine learning were combined to predict cytomegalovirus infection status. All discovery cohort repertoires had been generated using a single sequencing platform. The number of typed donors differed by locus: about 620-630 for A, B, C, DRB1 and DQB1; 500 to 550 for DQA1; roughly 600 for DPA1; and about 470 for DPB1. In addition to the first cohort of approximately 670 subjects, a separate validation cohort of over 90 different subjects was used. Roughly 5 DR-DQ haplotypes were handled as single units for association and clustering, since linkage in the cohort was strong. To decide whether each TCR beta V gene segment behaved as functional or pseudogenic, an earlier analysis of over 500 of the donors relied on high-throughput TCR beta sequencing. The study at large found these results: Some IMGT-functional V segments, including TRBV6-2 and TRBV6-3, could not be distinguished by the 87-base-pair reads and were therefore excluded. According to a later analysis, TCR association rates differed among HLA loci, with DRB1 alleles showing the most associated TCRs and HLA-C alleles showing the fewest. V-gene and J-gene trimming of TCR beta chains was associated with a missense DCLRE1C variant in a later genetic analysis, and the association was replicated in an independent cohort. The authors suggested that the approach could potentially be generalized to other disease states and immunological phenotypes. Sequencing depth was assumed to be roughly uniform across donors in the presence/absence analyses, though that assumption may not hold. In a later analysis, HLA-associated TCR beta chains were found to be more clonally expanded and to have lower generation probabilities than equally common non-associated chains. Linkage disequilibrium might explain the correlated functional status among segregating V segments, but an unknown experimental factor could not be ruled out. Because counts were too low, about 17 rarely observed V segments, including chromosome 9 orphons, were excluded from the earlier analysis of 500 to 700 of the donors. Most CMV-associated TCR beta chains appeared to be HLA-restricted in a later analysis, and the HLA associations seemed to be driven largely by CMV exposure. The study listed approximately 160 TCR beta chains as associated with cytomegalovirus. Because HLA typing was unavailable for some donors at each locus, only the typed subset was used in association tests. When HLA alleles, especially DR and DQ, strongly co-occurred, attributing TCR associations to individual alleles was difficult. The classifier was reported to diagnose cytomegalovirus status with high specificity and sensitivity in both the original and validation cohorts. In an earlier analysis of several hundred of the donors, most TCR beta V segments were observed in productive rearrangements about 87% or about 30% of the time, broadly matching IMGT annotations. CMV serostatus was the only immune exposure information available for the cohort. A later analysis reported that several top co-occurrence clusters appeared linked to parvovirus B19, influenza, CMV and Epstein-Barr virus. According to a later genetic analysis, donors in an Asian-associated ancestry cluster had fewer N-insertions in productive TCRs than the approximately 650-donor mean. A further reported finding was that TCR beta sequences accurately predicted the HLA-A and HLA-B alleles for most subjects in the first cohort. Across donors, most TCR sequences were observed very rarely, whereas some public TCRs were present in many individuals. Specific HLA alleles were associated with roughly 17,000 TCR beta sequences at a false discovery rate of 0.05 in a later analysis. A cluster of highly shared sequence variants was judged likely to be a technical artifact of the sequencing pipeline. In this cohort, only TCR beta chains were sequenced, and detectable features were limited by the absence of alpha or paired-chain data. Three of the identified cytomegalovirus-associated TCR beta chains were confirmed in vitro to be specific for cytomegalovirus antigens.

Notes on this clone: The clone's antigen remains unknown. No per-base quality is available; no much larger clone lies one base away.

Receptor amplification or capture employed the immunoSEQ multiplex PCR assay. The multiplex PCR relied on a mix of 60 forward primers for TCR Vbeta segments and 13 reverse primers for TCR Jbeta segments. The CDR3 region of rearranged TCR beta genes was amplified from genomic DNA by a multiplex PCR assay. On the Illumina HiSeq System, the amplified TCR beta libraries were sequenced as 87-base-pair reads. Per the authors' processing: A later analysis tallied around 87 million unique TCR beta chains across the 660 or so repertoires, and approximately 12 million of those chains were shared by two or more donors. Raw reads were error-corrected and collapsed into unique sequences by a nearest-neighbor algorithm in which closely related sequences were merged to remove PCR and sequencing errors. V, D and J gene segments were assigned by aligning CDR3 sequences to IMGT reference sequences. For a sequence to be retained, a match of at least six nucleotides was required to both a V gene segment and a J gene segment. Rearrangements were classified as productive when the CDR3 lacked stop codons and remained in frame with V and J, and all other rearrangements were classified as non-productive. Following IMGT convention, CDR3 was defined as the stretch from the second conserved V-encoded cysteine to the conserved J-encoded phenylalanine. In an earlier analysis of around 540 of the donors, sequences lacking an unambiguous match to a single V gene segment were excluded. In an earlier analysis of several hundred of the donors, V segments were called functional above 56.7% productive rearrangements and were called segregating when the between-donor standard deviation exceeded 5%. A statistical classification framework was built for diagnosing cytomegalovirus status from the catalog of TCR beta chain sequences. In a later analysis, TCR nucleotide sequences were compared against IMGT/GENE-DB human TR gene sequences so that V and J genes could be assigned. Using the TCRdist pipeline, a later analysis assigned CDR3 sequences along with most-parsimonious VDJ recombination scenarios. In a later analysis, each TCR beta chain was defined by its CDR3 amino acid sequence together with its V-gene family, and reads lacking a unique V-gene family were excluded. A later analysis removed roughly 590 highly shared, low-generation-probability nucleotide sequences to deal with suspected cross-contamination and a sequencing artifact. A later analysis calculated a clonal expansion index for each public chain from normalized within-repertoire ranks of inferred template counts. Generation probabilities in a later analysis came from a VDJ recombination model fitted to out-of-frame rearrangements, and those results were checked against IGoR. Hypergeometric tests were used in a later analysis to score TCR-TCR, TCR-HLA and TCR-CMV co-occurrence, with a repertoire-size bias correction applied to the TCR pairs. A later analysis estimated false discovery rates by permuting HLA or CMV assignments 20 times. In a later analysis, co-occurring TCRs were grouped with DBSCAN, and TCRdist sequence similarity was added when clustering was performed within HLA-allele-positive subsets. For co-occurrence clustering, repertoires with fewer than 30,000 or more than 120,000 public chains were excluded, along with about five repertoires with anomalous nucleotide sharing. This immuneACCESS table, as held by TCRdb, lists in-frame sequences with V and J called but not all clones. Of the missing ones, under half trace to an unresolved V gene in checked studies; the others have no known cause. That table furnishes V, J and clone size, whereas the DNA furnished D and trimming. The sample data list roughly 150,000 clones, and around 80% of these were observed just once. The ten largest clones add up to approximately 13% of the sample.

Via the germline V gene, CDR1 is SGHTA and CDR2 FQGNSA. The CDR3 starts with the cysteine, ends with the phenylalanine, and has 14 residues. Only the CDR3 portion is preserved as DNA: 42 bases, with reading frame beginning at the first base. V loses 7 bases at its end and J loses 0 bases; junction bases beyond the gene matches: 6. The cohort was made up of under 800 healthy bone marrow donors. At the time of sampling, every cohort member was nominally healthy, though immune exposures that went unrecorded were likely present. The donor tested CMV seropositive, placing the donor among the approximately 290 seropositive members of the cohort. Every donor gave a peripheral blood sample, and the peripheral blood mononuclear cells from that sample were used for TCR beta sequencing. The Qiagen DNeasy Blood Extraction Kit was used to extract genomic DNA from the blood cell samples.

Source material: PBMCs. The rearranged chain carries TRBV7-2 and TRBJ2-7, and 7 bases in between align with TRBD1. The source of this sequence is a man aged 40-55 years in good health and CMV-seropositive. The nucleotide sequence reads TGTGCCAGCACCGGACAGGCGAGCTCCTACGAGCAGTACTTC. It translates as CASTGQASSYEQYF.